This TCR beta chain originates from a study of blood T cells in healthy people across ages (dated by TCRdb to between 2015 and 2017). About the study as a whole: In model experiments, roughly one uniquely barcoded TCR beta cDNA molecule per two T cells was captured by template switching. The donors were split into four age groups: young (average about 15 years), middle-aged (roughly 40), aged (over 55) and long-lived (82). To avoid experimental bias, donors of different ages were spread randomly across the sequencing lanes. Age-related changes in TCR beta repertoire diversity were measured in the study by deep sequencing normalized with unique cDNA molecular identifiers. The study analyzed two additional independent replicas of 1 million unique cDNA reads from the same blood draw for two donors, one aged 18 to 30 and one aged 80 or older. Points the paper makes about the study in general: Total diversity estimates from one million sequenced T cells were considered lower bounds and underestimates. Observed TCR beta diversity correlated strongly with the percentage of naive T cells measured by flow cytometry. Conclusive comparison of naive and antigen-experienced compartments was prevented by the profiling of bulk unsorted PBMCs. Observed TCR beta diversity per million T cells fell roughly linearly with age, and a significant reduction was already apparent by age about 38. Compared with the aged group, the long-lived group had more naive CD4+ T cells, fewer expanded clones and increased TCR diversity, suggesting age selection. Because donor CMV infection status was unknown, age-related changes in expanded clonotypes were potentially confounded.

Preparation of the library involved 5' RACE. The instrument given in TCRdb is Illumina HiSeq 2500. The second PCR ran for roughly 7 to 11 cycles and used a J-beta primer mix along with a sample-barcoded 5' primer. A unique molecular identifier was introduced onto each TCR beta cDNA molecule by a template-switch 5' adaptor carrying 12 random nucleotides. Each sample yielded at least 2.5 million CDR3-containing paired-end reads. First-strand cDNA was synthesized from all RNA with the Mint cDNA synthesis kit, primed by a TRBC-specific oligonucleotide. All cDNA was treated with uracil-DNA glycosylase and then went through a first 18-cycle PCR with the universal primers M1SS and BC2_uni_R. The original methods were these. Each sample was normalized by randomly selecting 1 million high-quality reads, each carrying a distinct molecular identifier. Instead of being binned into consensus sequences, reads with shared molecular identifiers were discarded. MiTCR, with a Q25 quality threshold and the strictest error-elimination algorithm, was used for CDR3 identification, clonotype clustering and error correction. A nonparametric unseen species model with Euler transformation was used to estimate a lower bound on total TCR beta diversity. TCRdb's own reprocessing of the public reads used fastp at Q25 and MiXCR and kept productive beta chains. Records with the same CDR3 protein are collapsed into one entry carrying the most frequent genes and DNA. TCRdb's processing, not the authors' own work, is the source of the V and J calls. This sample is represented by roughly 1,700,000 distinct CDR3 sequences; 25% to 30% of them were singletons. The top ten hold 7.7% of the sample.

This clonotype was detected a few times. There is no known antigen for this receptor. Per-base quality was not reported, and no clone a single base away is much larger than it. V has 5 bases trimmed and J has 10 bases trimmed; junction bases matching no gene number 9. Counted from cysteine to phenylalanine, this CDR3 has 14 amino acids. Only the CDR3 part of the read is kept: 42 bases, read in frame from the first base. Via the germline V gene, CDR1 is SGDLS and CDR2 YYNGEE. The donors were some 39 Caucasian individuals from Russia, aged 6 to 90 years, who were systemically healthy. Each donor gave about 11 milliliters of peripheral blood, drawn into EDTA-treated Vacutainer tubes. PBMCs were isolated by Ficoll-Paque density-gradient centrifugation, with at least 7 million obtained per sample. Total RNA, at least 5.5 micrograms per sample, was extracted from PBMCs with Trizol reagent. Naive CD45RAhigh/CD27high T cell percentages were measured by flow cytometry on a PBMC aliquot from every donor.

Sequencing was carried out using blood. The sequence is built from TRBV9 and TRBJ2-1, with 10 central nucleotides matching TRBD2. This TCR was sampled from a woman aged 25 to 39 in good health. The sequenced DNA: TGTGCCAGCAGGGAATCCCAGACTAGCGGGGAGCAGTTCTTC. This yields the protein CASRESQTSGEQFF.